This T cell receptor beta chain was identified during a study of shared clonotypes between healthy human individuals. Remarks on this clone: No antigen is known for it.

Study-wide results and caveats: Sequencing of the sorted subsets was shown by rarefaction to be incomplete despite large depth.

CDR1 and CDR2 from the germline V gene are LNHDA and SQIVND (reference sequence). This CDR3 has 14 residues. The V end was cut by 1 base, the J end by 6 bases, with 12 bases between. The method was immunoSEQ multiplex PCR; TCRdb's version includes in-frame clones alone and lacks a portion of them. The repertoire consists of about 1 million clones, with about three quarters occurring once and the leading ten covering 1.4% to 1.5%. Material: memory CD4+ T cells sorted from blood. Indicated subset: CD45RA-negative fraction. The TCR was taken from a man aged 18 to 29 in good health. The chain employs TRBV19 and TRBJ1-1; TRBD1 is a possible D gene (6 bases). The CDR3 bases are TGTGCCAGTAGTATAGTGGGGGCCCCCCCTGAAGCTTTCTTT. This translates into CASSIVGAPPEAFF.